Each of the 7 T cell receptor beta chains below was sequenced from the same sample in a study of yellow fever vaccine responses in identical twins. TCRdb re-called the RT-PCR reads with MiXCR, one entry per CDR3 protein. The data hold under 3,000 distinct CDR3 sequences, with roughly 80% observed a single time. The material was T cells from blood (PBMCs), unsorted or a sorted subset (not recorded which), obtained before or after yellow fever vaccination (not recorded which). These receptors all come from a young woman who received the yellow fever vaccine.

The chain has TRBV6-4 and TRBJ2-2; 7 nucleotides match TRBD2. Trimming cost V 6 bases and J 3 bases; bases outside gene matches: 7. Germline lookup yields CDR1 MRHNA and CDR2 SNTAGT. The CDR3 consists of 15 residues. The CDR3 is CASSRSGDYTGELFF. The CDR3, as DNA: TGTGCCAGCAGCAGAAGCGGGGACTACACCGGGGAGCTGTTTTTT.

In its sample, this clonotype was seen a few times. The chain has TRBV5-1 and TRBJ1-1; D ambiguous. The CDR3 extends over 14 amino acids. Germline V gene lookup returns CDR1 SGHRS and CDR2 YFSETQ. With 0 bases removed from V and 4 bases from J, the gap between germline ends came to 10 bases. The CDR3 loop reads CASSLVGEGTEAFF. For the CDR3, the DNA is TGCGCCAGCAGCTTGGTCGGGGAGGGCACTGAAGCTTTCTTT.

This chain links TRBV5-1 with TRBJ2-5, with D unclear. Germline V gene data show CDR1 as SGHRS and CDR2 as YFSETQ. V gave up 2 bases and J gave up 3 bases, with 17 bases separating them. The CDR3 runs to 16 residues. Here the CDR3 DNA reads TGCGCCAGCAGCTTTTCTGGCGTCAGACCCGAAGAGACCCAGTACTTC. Translated, it gives CASSFSGVRPEETQYF.

The J gene is TRBJ2-1, the V gene TRBV18; 8 bases fit TRBD1. Germline CDR1 KGHSH, CDR2 LQKENI. CDR3 length equals 15 residues. With V trimmed by 3 bases and J by 3 bases, 4 bases remained unmatched. The CDR3 nucleotides read TGTGCCAGCTCACCGGACAGGGTAAACTACAATGAGCAGTTCTTC. Translated, it gives CASSPDRVNYNEQFF.

The chain couples TRBV6-1 to TRBJ2-4, with 11 bases fitting TRBD2. In germline, CDR1 is MNHNS, CDR2 SASEGT. With 3 bases clipped from V and 6 bases from J, the junction kept 4 bases outside the gene matches. CDR3 size: 15 residues. CDR3 sequence: CASSEVAGGANIQYF. The DNA of the CDR3 is TGTGCCAGCAGTGAGGTAGCGGGAGGGGCAAACATTCAGTACTTC.

The chain combines TRBV12-3 or TRBV12-4 with TRBJ1-3; D call uncertain. V was pared by 4 bases and J by 0 bases, with 16 bases between. This CDR3 spans 17 amino acids. The chain's CDR3 is CASSSTPRVDSGNTIYF. The CDR3 DNA follows: TGTGCCAGCAGTTCTACCCCACGGGTAGACTCTGGAAACACCATATATTTT.

This chain joins TRBV2 and TRBJ2-4; the D is unclear. Germline CDR1 and CDR2: SNHLY and FYNNEI. This CDR3 is built from 14 residues. Between the trimmed V and J ends, which lost 7 bases and 3 bases, there was a span of 13 bases. The CDR3 region has the DNA TGTGCCAGCAATACCGTTCGAGGCAAAAACATTCAGTACTTC. Its protein product is CASNTVRGKNIQYF.